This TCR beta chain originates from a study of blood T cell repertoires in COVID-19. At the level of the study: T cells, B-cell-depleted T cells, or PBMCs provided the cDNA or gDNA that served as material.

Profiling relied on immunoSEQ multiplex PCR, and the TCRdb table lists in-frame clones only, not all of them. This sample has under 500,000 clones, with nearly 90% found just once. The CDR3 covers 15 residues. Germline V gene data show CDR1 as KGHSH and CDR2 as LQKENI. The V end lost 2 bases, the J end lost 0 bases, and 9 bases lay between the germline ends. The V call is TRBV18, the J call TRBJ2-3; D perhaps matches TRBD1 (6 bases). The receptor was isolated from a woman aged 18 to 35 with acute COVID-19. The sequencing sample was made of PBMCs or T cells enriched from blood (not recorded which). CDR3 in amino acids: CASSPLQGSTDTQYF. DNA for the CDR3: TGTGCCAGCTCACCATTACAGGGCAGCACAGATACGCAGTATTTT.